The next 23 T cell receptor beta chains were all read from a single sample in a study of identical twins. TCRdb reprocessed the 5' RACE reads with MiXCR, giving one entry per CDR3 protein. The sample lists roughly 260,000 distinct CDR3 sequences; around 15% were seen once. The sample consisted of memory (CD45RO+) T cells sorted from blood. All receptors derive from a woman under 30 in good health.

There are a few counts of this clonotype. The rearrangement links TRBV20-1 to TRBJ2-7, with 9 bases fitting TRBD2. Looked up from germline, CDR1 is DFQATT and CDR2 is SNEGSKA (reference sequence). There are 16 residues in the CDR3. The ends lost 1 base at V and 4 bases at J; junction bases unmatched: 11. CDR3 protein: CSARGPLAGYLYEQYF. CDR3 in DNA: TGCAGTGCTAGAGGGCCCCTAGCGGGATATCTGTACGAGCAGTACTTC.

The sample holds many counts of this clonotype. The chain employs TRBV12-3 or TRBV12-4 and TRBJ1-1; D gene ambiguous. The CDR3 extends over 12 amino acids. V gave up 5 bases and J gave up 5 bases, with 9 bases separating them. For the CDR3, the DNA is TGTGCCAGCAGTCACACGAGGACTGAAGCTTTCTTT. Amino acid sequence: CASSHTRTEAFF.

In its sample, this clonotype was seen once. The chain employs TRBV20-1 and TRBJ2-6, with TRBD2 matching over 9 bases. The CDR3 runs to 17 residues. Germline V lookup: CDR1 DFQATT, CDR2 SNEGSKA (reference sequence). Trimming removed 5 bases from V and 0 bases from J; junction bases left unmatched: 8. CDR3 sequence reads: CSALIAGAPSGANVLTF. The DNA of the CDR3 is TGCAGTGCTCTTATAGCGGGAGCTCCCTCTGGGGCCAACGTCCTGACTTTC.

The chain has TRBV20-1 and TRBJ1-2; maybe TRBD1 (5 bases). Germline V gene lookup returns CDR1 DFQATT and CDR2 SNEGSKA (reference sequence). Trimming left V 0 bases short and J 8 bases short, with 16 bases between. CDR3 length equals 14 residues. CDR3: CSARDGAREGGYTF. DNA of the CDR3: TGCAGTGCTAGAGATGGGGCCAGGGAAGGAGGCTACACCTTC.

The V gene is TRBV5-5, the J gene TRBJ2-3; D remains ambiguous. The germline V and J ends were trimmed by 5 bases and 3 bases, with 22 bases remaining between them. The CDR3 covers 17 residues. Germline V lookup: CDR1 SGHKS, CDR2 YYEKEE (reference sequence). CDR3 sequence (DNA): TGTGCCAGCAGATCCCGCTCAGGATCCTTACAGACAGATACGCAGTATTTT. Translation: CASRSRSGSLQTDTQYF. The full variable domain, with the rest looked up from reference TRBV5-5 and TRBJ2-3, is DAGVTQSPTHLIKTRGQQVTLRCSPISGHKSVSWYQQVLGQGPQFIFQYYEKEERGRGNFPDRFSARQFPNYSSELNVNALLLGDSALYLCASRSRSGSLQTDTQYFGPGTRLTVL.

The chain carries TRBV29-1 and TRBJ2-5, with D perhaps TRBD1 (5 bases). CDR3 length equals 13 residues. V was shortened by 7 bases and J by 2 bases, with 14 bases between the two germline ends. Germline CDR1 is SQVTM and CDR2 is ANQGSEA. The CDR3 is CSARGRDQETQYF. The CDR3 DNA follows: TGCAGCGCAAGGGGCAGGGATCAAGAGACCCAGTACTTC.

At least ten counts were recorded for this clonotype. This chain connects TRBV12-3 or TRBV12-4 to TRBJ1-5; 7 bases align to TRBD1. Unmatched junction bases numbered 6, after V lost 7 bases and J lost 0 bases. This CDR3 is 15 amino acids long. The CDR3 protein is CASTLGQISNQPQHF. CDR3 bases: TGTGCCAGCACCCTGGGACAGATTAGCAATCAGCCCCAGCATTTT.

V usage is TRBV6-1 and J usage is TRBJ2-2; TRBD2 is a possible D gene (5 bases). Germline V gives CDR1 MNHNS, CDR2 SASEGT. CDR3 length: 14 residues. With 7 bases removed from V and 5 bases from J, the gap between germline ends came to 14 bases. In DNA form, the CDR3 reads TGTGCCAGCATGTGGACTGAAGAGACCGGGGAGCTGTTTTTT. Its protein product is CASMWTEETGELFF.

In its sample, this clonotype was seen a few times. The V and J genes are TRBV5-1 and TRBJ2-2; perhaps TRBD2 as D (5 bases). Trimming removed 2 bases from V and 4 bases from J, with 15 bases in between. The germline V gene encodes CDR1 SGHRS and CDR2 YFSETQ. This CDR3 has 16 residues. CDR3 loop: CASSFNSDSRTGELFF. Written as DNA, the CDR3 is TGCGCCAGCAGCTTCAACTCGGACTCCCGCACCGGGGAGCTGTTTTTT. Full variable domain (remainder filled in from reference TRBV5-1 and TRBJ2-2): KAGVTQTPRYLIKTRGQQVTLSCSPISGHRSVSWYQQTPGQGLQFLFEYFSETQRNKGNFPGRFSGRQFSNSRSEMNVSTLELGDSALYLCASSFNSDSRTGELFFGEGSRLTVL.

Many counts were recorded for this clonotype. V is TRBV6-1 and J is TRBJ1-5; 12 bases align to TRBD1. CDR1 and CDR2 (germline): MNHNS, SASEGT. This CDR3 region has 17 residues. V was clipped by 5 bases and J by 6 bases; unmatched bases: 11. CDR3 in amino acids: CASSRIGGQGASQPQHF. CDR3 DNA: TGTGCCAGCAGTCGGATTGGGGGACAGGGGGCTTCTCAGCCCCAGCATTTT.

The table lists this clonotype with a few counts. The V call is TRBV7-9, the J call TRBJ1-4; D remains unclear. Germline loops: CDR1 SEHNR, CDR2 FQNEAQ (reference sequence). With 3 bases removed from V and 0 bases from J, the gap between germline ends came to 11 bases. CDR3 length: 16 residues. CDR3 region: CASSLSVFATNEKLFF. The CDR3 nucleotides read TGTGCCAGCAGCTTGTCCGTTTTTGCAACTAATGAAAAACTGTTTTTT.

This clonotype has only a few counts. The chain recombines TRBV6-5 with TRBJ2-5; D uncertain. Germline V gives CDR1 MNHEY, CDR2 SVGAGI. CDR3 length: 14 residues. V was pared by 2 bases and J by 0 bases, with 7 bases between. The DNA for the CDR3 is TGTGCCAGCAGTTACAACACCGACCAAGAGACCCAGTACTTC. It translates to CASSYNTDQETQYF.

The chain combines TRBV7-6 with TRBJ2-3; D possibly corresponds to TRBD1 (8 bases). Germline V gene lookup returns CDR1 SGHVS and CDR2 FNYEAQ. This CDR3 is 18 amino acids long. V was pared by 5 bases and J by 1 base, with 22 bases between. This CDR3 is CASSKRPGGGGGTDTQYF. The CDR3 DNA follows: TGTGCCAGCAGCAAAAGACCAGGGGGCGGGGGTGGCACAGATACGCAGTATTTT.

The chain employs TRBV4-2 and TRBJ2-1; 8 bases map to TRBD1. V trimming: 4 bases; J trimming: 0 bases; junction bases outside the gene matches: 8. The length of the CDR3 is 17 residues. The germline V gene has CDR1 LGHNA and CDR2 YNFKEQ. CDR3 in amino acids: CASSRTTGAYSYNEQFF. The CDR3 coding sequence is TGTGCCAGCAGCCGGACGACAGGGGCGTACTCCTACAATGAGCAGTTCTTC.

In its sample, this clonotype was seen many times. This chain joins TRBV5-1 and TRBJ2-2; D call uncertain. Germline V gene data show CDR1 as SGHRS and CDR2 as YFSETQ. The CDR3 is 12 amino acids. V was cut by 2 bases and J by 5 bases, with 4 bases left in between. CDR3 bases: TGCGCCAGCAGCTTCGGGACCGGGGAGCTGTTTTTT. Protein sequence: CASSFGTGELFF.

This clonotype was seen a handful of times. This chain links TRBV15 with TRBJ2-5, with 11 positions matching TRBD2. This CDR3 comprises 17 residues. CDR1 is LNHNV and CDR2 is YYDKDF in the germline V gene (reference sequence). The junction had 10 bases not matched to a gene; V was cut back by 3 bases and J by 4 bases. CDR3 amino acids: CATSSPLGLAEGETQYF. The CDR3 DNA reads as TGTGCCACCAGCAGCCCTTTGGGACTAGCGGAGGGAGAGACCCAGTACTTC.

This clonotype was detected only a few times. The chain carries TRBV5-1 and TRBJ2-3; D gene unclear. Looked up from germline, CDR1 is SGHRS and CDR2 is YFSETQ. V was clipped by 1 base and J by 0 bases, with 9 bases between them. The CDR3 consists of 15 residues. CDR3 region: CASSLSGLSTDTQYF. The DNA for the CDR3 is TGCGCCAGCAGCTTGAGTGGGTTGAGCACAGATACGCAGTATTTT. The complete variable domain, with remaining parts taken from reference TRBV5-1 and TRBJ2-3, reads KAGVTQTPRYLIKTRGQQVTLSCSPISGHRSVSWYQQTPGQGLQFLFEYFSETQRNKGNFPGRFSGRQFSNSRSEMNVSTLELGDSALYLCASSLSGLSTDTQYFGPGTRLTVL.

The chain is built from TRBV19 and TRBJ2-2; possible D gene TRBD1, 6 bases. The CDR3 spans 14 residues. The germline V gene encodes CDR1 LNHDA and CDR2 SQIVND (reference sequence). Trimming left V 6 bases short and J 6 bases short, with 14 bases between. CDR3 sequence: CASRSDRPPGELFF. DNA for the CDR3: TGTGCCAGTAGGTCTGACAGGCCTCCCGGGGAGCTGTTTTTT.

This clonotype was detected many times. The chain carries TRBV6-2 or TRBV6-3 and TRBJ2-1; TRBD2 is a possible D gene (5 bases). CDR1 and CDR2 from the germline V gene are MNHEY and SVGEGT. The length of the CDR3 is 14 residues. Trimming removed 0 bases from V and 13 bases from J, with 16 bases in between. The CDR3 here is CASSYSRGTGSQFF. In DNA, the CDR3 is TGTGCCAGCAGTTACTCCCGGGGAACGGGGTCCCAGTTCTTC.

Ten or more counts support this clonotype. V usage is TRBV12-3 or TRBV12-4 and J usage is TRBJ1-3, with a possible D match to TRBD1 (5 bases). The CDR3 length is 14 residues. Trimming removed 5 bases at V and 2 bases at J, with 10 bases between. This CDR3 is CASSRGRAGNTIYF. The DNA for the CDR3 is TGTGCCAGCAGTCGGGGCAGGGCTGGAAACACCATATATTTT.

This chain joins TRBV16 and TRBJ2-1; 8 bases agree with TRBD1. This CDR3 is built from 15 residues. The V and J ends lost 5 bases and 6 bases, in that order; junction bases with no gene match: 9. In germline, CDR1 is KGHSY, CDR2 FQNENV. DNA for the CDR3: TGTGCCAGCAGCACTGACAGGGGAAGCACCAATGAGCAGTTCTTC. Its protein is CASSTDRGSTNEQFF.

CDR3 DNA: TGCAGTGCTAGGTCCCAGGCTGGTTACGAGCAGTACTTC. The encoded protein is CSARSQAGYEQYF. The J gene is TRBJ2-7, the V gene TRBV20-1; no clear D. From germline, CDR1 is DFQATT and CDR2 SNEGSKA (reference sequence). The CDR3 totals 13 residues. With 3 bases removed from V and 4 bases from J, the gap between germline ends came to 13 bases.

In this sample, this clonotype turned up many times. The rearrangement uses TRBV20-1 and TRBJ2-7; TRBD2 aligns across 7 bases. The germline V gene encodes CDR1 DFQATT and CDR2 SNEGSKA (reference sequence). The CDR3 spans 13 residues. V trimming: 6 bases; J trimming: 3 bases; junction bases outside the gene matches: 8. The CDR3 loop is CSARSSGGYEQYF. For the CDR3, the DNA is TGCAGTGCGAGGTCTAGCGGAGGCTACGAGCAGTACTTC.